This TCR beta chain was captured in a study of blood T cell repertoires in COVID-19. The V end was cut by 1 base, the J end by 5 bases, with 12 bases between. There are 14 residues in the CDR3. Per the germline V gene, CDR1 is LNHDA and CDR2 is SQIVND (reference sequence). A Seattle source enrolled patients during active infection and followed them longitudinally. Authors' data handling: It was from reference gene primer amplification that nucleated cell counts were estimated. The method was immunoSEQ multiplex PCR; TCRdb's version includes in-frame clones alone and lacks a portion of them. That table supplies the V and J calls and clone size; D and trimming were determined from the DNA. The profile shows about 180,000 clones, about 81% of them singletons.

The chain joins TRBV19 to TRBJ2-7; D perhaps matches TRBD2 (6 bases). This TCR was recovered from a woman older than 75 with COVID-19, enrolled during active disease. Sequenced input: peripheral blood. The CDR3: CASSIGLAADEQYF. The CDR3 nucleotides read TGTGCCAGTAGTATAGGATTAGCGGCGGACGAGCAGTACTTC.